This T cell receptor beta chain is drawn from a study of T cell responses to AZD1222 COVID-19 vaccine (dated by TCRdb to the early 2020s). About the investigation overall: AZD1222 recipients with second doses at about 4 weeks or about 12 weeks were pooled, because spike-specific TCR depth and breadth did not differ between schedules. Trial participants were enrolled by age into subgroups of 18-55, 56-69 and 70-plus years, and around 150, 28 and 57 TCR-sequenced participants, respectively, were included in these subgroups. A total of 233 trial participants underwent TCR sequencing, of whom 207 received two doses of AZD1222 and some 25 received two doses of the MenACWY control vaccine. General study outcomes and caveats: Because no samples from the day 14 peak response were available, repertoires could be characterized only after the peak T cell response. The 56-69-year group was small, and its depth increase did not reach significance, likely because of low power. CD4 TCRs associated with the vaccine covered the entire spike protein, and the dominant responses were in regions 160-218 and 743-854. Conclusions about previously exposed vaccinees are limited, since just five to seven AZD1222 recipients were seropositive for SARS-CoV-2 at baseline. After two AZD1222 doses, both the breadth and the depth of spike-specific TCRs were significantly higher than at day 0 and than in MenACWY recipients. Participants were mostly white British, with more females than males. The authors suggested clonal diversity may have been underestimated. Nearly half of unique spike-specific TCRs reportedly recognized epitopes outside regions mutated in the B.1.351 and B.1.1.7 variants.

The CDR3 contains 16 residues, cysteine and phenylalanine counted. The read is trimmed to its CDR3 DNA, 48 bases read in frame from base 1. As encoded in the germline V gene, CDR1 is SNHLY while CDR2 is FYNNEI. V is cut back by 5 bases and J by 0 bases, with 8 bases in the junction unmatched. The CDR3 regions of human TCRbeta chains were subjected to immunosequencing. Processing in the source paper ran as follows. TCRs in the repertoires were compared against a reference library of SARS-CoV-2-specific TCRs that had been generated with the MIRA antigen-specificity platform. Breadth meant the fraction of unique TCRs that were SARS-CoV-2-associated, whereas depth meant the fraction of total T cells that were SARS-CoV-2-associated. Using the MIRA data, each spike-specific TCR was assigned both to the spike region to which the TCR was reactive and to a CD4 or CD8 class. Log10-transformed breadth and depth values were compared by one-way ANOVA with Sidak's multiple comparisons tests. Imported from immuneACCESS, the table was reduced by TCRdb to in-frame sequences with V and J called. These copies leave out some clones; in studies compared against another copy, an unresolved V gene accounts for under half, and the cause of the remainder is not known. From that table come the V and J calls and clone size; the DNA was used to work out D and trimming. The sample has 160,000 or so clones on record, approximately 90% of them singletons. The ten largest clones capture less than 2% of the sample.

This sample's time point label indicates: baseline before first vaccination. Vaccinee samples were obtained from the UK trials COV001 and COV002, which included a single-blind randomized controlled phase 2/3 trial of AZD1222 (ChAdOx1 nCoV-19) in healthy adults. For TCRbeta chain sequencing, PBMC samples were collected from trial participants at day 0 and at day 28 after the second dose. Worth noting for this clone: Its antigen remains unidentified. No base quality values were provided; no much bigger clone lies one nucleotide off.

This TCR was recovered from an adult in good health. Rearrangement joined TRBV2 to TRBJ2-7; 9 nucleotides in the junction match TRBD1. Material: peripheral blood, obtained on day 0 of AZD1222 vaccination. The DNA reads TGTGCCAGCAGTATGATTGACAGGGGGATCTCCTACGAGCAGTACTTC. Its coded protein is CASSMIDRGISYEQYF.